Following are 9 T cell receptor beta chains from one sample sequenced in a study of T-cell reconstitution after alpha-beta-depleted transplantation in children (dated by TCRdb to 2016 to 2017). The treatment or condition label on this specimen signifies: allogeneic hematopoietic cell transplantation with graft depleted of TCRalphabeta T cells and CD19 B cells. Library preparation was by PCR. The reads were generated on an Illumina HiSeq 2500. TCR library preparation used molecular barcoding, with unique molecular identifiers applied to normalize quantification of the TCRbeta repertoire. The public reads were run again by TCRdb, first through fastp at Q25 and then through MiXCR, and only productive beta chains were kept. Rows merge per CDR3 protein into single entries with the most common DNA and genes. This sample gives hundreds of thousands of distinct CDR3 sequences in total; 15% to 20% of them show up just once. The ten biggest clones cover under 30% of the sample.

The material sequenced was PBMCs, mostly from graft donor cells, taken 360 days after TCRalphabeta/CD19-depleted stem cell transplant. These TCRs come from a boy under two years old who had a stem cell transplant for Wiskott-Aldrich syndrome, so the T cells may come from the graft donor.

The CDR3 bases are TGTGCCAGCAGCTCAGCCCGGGACAGGGGTGTCTACGAGCAGTACTTC. Translating it yields CASSSARDRGVYEQYF. This sequence joins TRBV7-9 and TRBJ2-7; 10 bases align to TRBD1. V lost 4 bases, J lost 3 bases, and 9 bases stayed unmatched. The CDR3 length is 16 residues. Looked up from germline, CDR1 is SEHNR and CDR2 is FQNEAQ (reference sequence).

The chain carries TRBV3-1 and TRBJ2-2; D is unclear. V lost 2 bases to trimming and J lost 3 bases, with 1 base between them. In germline, CDR1 is LGHDT, CDR2 YNNKEL (reference sequence). The CDR3 is 12 amino acids. The CDR3 nucleotides read TGTGCCAGCAGCCAATACACCGGGGAGCTGTTTTTT. Encoded protein: CASSQYTGELFF. Complete variable domain (other parts from reference TRBV3-1 and TRBJ2-2): DTAVSQTPKYLVTQMGNDKSIKCEQNLGHDTMYWYKQDSKKFLKIMFSYNNKELIINETVPNRFSPKSPDKAHLNLHINSLELGDSAVYFCASSQYTGELFFGEGSRLTVL.

The J gene is TRBJ2-5, the V gene TRBV3-1, with D tentatively TRBD2 (6 bases). Trimming cost V 0 bases and J 4 bases, with 12 bases left between them. There are 15 residues in the CDR3. The V gene's germline CDR1 is LGHDT and CDR2 YNNKEL (reference sequence). Here the CDR3 DNA reads TGTGCCAGCAGCCAAGAATACGGGAGAGCAGAGACCCAGTACTTC. Translation: CASSQEYGRAETQYF.

This clonotype was counted between two and nine times. The chain joins TRBV29-1 to TRBJ2-5; TRBD2 matches at 7 bases. Looked up from germline, CDR1 is SQVTM and CDR2 is ANQGSEA. The V and J ends lost 4 bases and 3 bases, in that order; junction bases with no gene match: 5. The CDR3 has 13 amino acids. CDR3 residues: CSVGLSGKETQYF. DNA of the CDR3: TGCAGCGTTGGACTCAGCGGGAAAGAGACCCAGTACTTC.

The CDR3 here is CASSLVALEVSYEQYF. The CDR3 DNA is TGCGCCAGCAGCTTGGTCGCCCTAGAGGTTAGCTACGAGCAGTACTTC. The genes are TRBV5-1 and TRBJ2-7; D is unclear. The CDR3 contains 16 residues. Trimming left V 0 bases short and J 3 bases short, with 16 bases between. CDR1 SGHRS and CDR2 YFSETQ come from the germline V gene. Complete variable domain (other parts from reference TRBV5-1 and TRBJ2-7): KAGVTQTPRYLIKTRGQQVTLSCSPISGHRSVSWYQQTPGQGLQFLFEYFSETQRNKGNFPGRFSGRQFSNSRSEMNVSTLELGDSALYLCASSLVALEVSYEQYFGPGTRLTVT.

The rearrangement links TRBV10-3 to TRBJ2-7; perhaps D is TRBD1 or TRBD2 (6 bases each). The CDR3 spans 15 residues. V dropped 4 bases and J dropped 0 bases, with 13 bases sitting between them. Germline CDR1 ENHRY, CDR2 SYGVKD. The CDR3 DNA sequence: TGTGCCATCAGTGTTCGGGAGACAGGCTCCTACGAGCAGTACTTC. It yields the protein CAISVRETGSYEQYF.

This clonotype was counted only a few times. The chain joins TRBV29-1 to TRBJ2-3; 8 bases fit TRBD1. CDR3 length equals 13 residues. Germline lookup yields CDR1 SQVTM and CDR2 ANQGSEA. With V trimmed by 6 bases and J by 0 bases, 2 bases remained unmatched. The CDR3 nucleotides are TGCAGCGTGAGGACAGGGAGCACAGATACGCAGTATTTT. As protein: CSVRTGSTDTQYF.

This clonotype was seen once. The V gene is TRBV6-5, the J gene TRBJ2-5; 14 nucleotides align to TRBD2. Germline values: CDR1 MNHEY, CDR2 SVGAGI. V lost 4 bases to trimming and J lost 9 bases; unmatched junction nucleotides: 7. CDR3 length: 15 residues. Here the CDR3 DNA reads TGTGCCAGCAGTTCCGGGACTAGCGGGGGAGTTCCCCAGTACTTC. Translating it yields CASSSGTSGGVPQYF.

In its sample, this clonotype was seen a few times. J is TRBJ2-3 and V is TRBV4-1; D gene ambiguous. CDR3 length: 15 residues. The germline V and J ends were trimmed by 0 bases and 5 bases, with 12 bases remaining between them. The germline gives CDR1 MGHRA, CDR2 YSYEKL. The CDR3 sequence is CASSQDRAGLDTQYF. In DNA, the CDR3 is TGCGCCAGCAGCCAAGATAGAGCTGGGTTAGATACGCAGTATTTT.